This T cell receptor beta chain was recovered during a study of blood T cells in healthy people across ages. Next came a second PCR, run for about 7 to 12 cycles, which used a sample-barcoded 5' primer along with a J-beta primer mix. Researchers report that a template-switch adaptor with 12 random nucleotides tagged each cDNA molecule. A single record per CDR3 protein comes from TCRdb applying MiXCR to the 5' RACE reads. The sample has 1.5 million to 2 million distinct CDR3 sequences; less than 50% are singletons. This clonotype was observed a handful of times. The receptor's source is a woman between 40 and 50 years old in good health. Sequencing was carried out using blood.

Here the CDR3 reads CASTGGGTGRTQYF. The CDR3 DNA reads TGTGCCAGCACGGGCGGGGGTACGGGAAGAACGCAGTATTTT. The rearrangement joins TRBV12-3 or TRBV12-4 to TRBJ2-3; 7 bases match TRBD2. With V trimmed by 7 bases and J by 9 bases, 13 bases remained unmatched. This CDR3 region has 14 residues.